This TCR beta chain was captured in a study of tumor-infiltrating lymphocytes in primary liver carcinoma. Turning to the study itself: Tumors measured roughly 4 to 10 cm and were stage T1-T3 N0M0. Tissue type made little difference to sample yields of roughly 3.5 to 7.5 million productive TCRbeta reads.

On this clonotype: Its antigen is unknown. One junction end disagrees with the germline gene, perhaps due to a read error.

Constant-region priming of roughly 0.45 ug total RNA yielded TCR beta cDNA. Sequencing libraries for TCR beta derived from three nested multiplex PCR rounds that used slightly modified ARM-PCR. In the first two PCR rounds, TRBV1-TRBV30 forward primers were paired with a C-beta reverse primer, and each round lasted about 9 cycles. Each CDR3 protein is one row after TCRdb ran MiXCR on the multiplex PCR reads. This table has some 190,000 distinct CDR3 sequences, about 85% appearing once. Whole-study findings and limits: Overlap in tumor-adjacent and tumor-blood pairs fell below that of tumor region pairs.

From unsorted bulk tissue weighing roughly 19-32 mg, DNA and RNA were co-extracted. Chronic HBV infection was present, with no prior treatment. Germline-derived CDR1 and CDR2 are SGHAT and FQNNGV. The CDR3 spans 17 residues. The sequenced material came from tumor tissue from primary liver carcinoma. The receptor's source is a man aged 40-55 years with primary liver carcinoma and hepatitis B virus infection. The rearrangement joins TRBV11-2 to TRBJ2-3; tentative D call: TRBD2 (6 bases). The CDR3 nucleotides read TGTGCCAGCAGTTTAGATCCGGGGGAGACTAGTACAGATACGCAGTGTTTT. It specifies CASSLDPGETSTDTQCF.